This TCR beta chain was found in a study of patients and donors after allogeneic stem cell transplantation. TCRdb independently ran MiXCR on the RT-PCR reads; one entry per CDR3 protein. The sample lists over 200,000 distinct CDR3 sequences; roughly 38% were seen once. The CDR3 spans 16 residues. Trimming pared 4 bases from V and 0 bases from J, leaving 15 bases between. The V gene's germline CDR1 is MNHNY and CDR2 SVGAGI (reference sequence). This clonotype was detected a few times. Input material: blood, either unsorted or a sorted T cell fraction (not recorded which). This chain links TRBV6-6 with TRBJ1-1; D possibly corresponds to TRBD1 (5 bases). This TCR was recovered from a human donor who was either an allogeneic HSCT recipient or a stem cell or donor lymphocyte infusion donor (not recorded which). It is not recorded whose cells these are; they may come from a transplant donor. In DNA, the CDR3 is TGTGCCAGCAGTTGGGGCGACGGGACGGTGAACACTGAAGCTTTCTTT. Translating it yields CASSWGDGTVNTEAFF.